One sample yielded the 10 T cell receptor beta chains listed below, sequenced in a study of T cell clonotyping in hematopoietic cell transplantation. TCRdb keeps only in-frame clones here, not all; method: immunoSEQ multiplex PCR. In the table there are fewer than 15,000 clones, over 80% of which are singletons. Sample time point: recipient sample about 28 days before transplant, after cytoreduction. This material consisted of peripheral blood mononuclear cells, taken before stem cell transplant. All receptors derive from a man aged 60-69 years with acute myeloid leukemia. Some clones in this sample may be carry-over from other donors' samples.

The gene calls are TRBV10-3 and TRBJ1-5; no definite D call. V was trimmed by 4 bases and J by 5 bases, leaving 9 bases between them. Germline V gives CDR1 ENHRY, CDR2 SYGVKD. This CDR3 has 13 amino acids. Here the CDR3 reads CAISATIDQPQHF. The CDR3, as DNA: TGTGCCATCAGTGCAACAATCGATCAGCCCCAGCATTTT.

The chain is built from TRBV30 and TRBJ1-5; D unresolved. CDR1 is GTSNPN and CDR2 is SVGIG in the germline V gene (reference sequence). This CDR3 comprises 13 residues. The V and J ends lost 3 bases and 7 bases respectively, with 13 bases between them. The CDR3 region is CAWSALGAQPQHF. The CDR3 nucleotides are TGTGCCTGGAGCGCCTTGGGAGCCCAGCCCCAGCATTTT. The entire variable domain, with the rest obtained from reference TRBV30 and TRBJ1-5, is as follows: SQTIHQWPATLVQPVGSPLSLECTVEGTSNPNLYWYRQAAGRGLQLLFYSVGIGQISSEVPQNLSASRPQDRQFILSSKKLLLSDSGFYLCAWSALGAQPQHFGDGTRLSIL.

This clone came up once. The rearrangement links TRBV5-6 to TRBJ2-7; TRBD2 is a possible D gene (6 bases). V was cut by 1 base and J by 5 bases, with 13 bases left in between. The CDR3 has 14 amino acids. CDR1 SGHDT and CDR2 YYEEEE come from the germline V gene. This CDR3 reads CASSLWGEEDEQYF. In DNA form, the CDR3 reads TGTGCCAGCAGCTTGTGGGGGGAGGAAGACGAGCAGTACTTC.

The chain couples TRBV2 to TRBJ2-3; TRBD2 matches at 9 bases. With V trimmed by 6 bases and J by 2 bases, 6 bases remained unmatched. CDR3 size: 15 residues. Germline values: CDR1 SNHLY, CDR2 FYNNEI. Here the CDR3 DNA reads TGTGCCAGCAGCGGAAGCGGGGGGCTCACAGATACGCAGTATTTT. This codes for CASSGSGGLTDTQYF.

In this sample, this clone turned up once. One end of the junction does not line up with germline, which may come from a read error. J is TRBJ1-5 and V is TRBV4-1; D is possibly TRBD1 (5 bases). From germline, CDR1 is MGHRA and CDR2 YSYEKL. The CDR3 covers 15 residues. The DNA of the CDR3 is TGCGCCAGCAGCAAAGAAGTCGCGGGGGGACAGCCCCAGCATTTT. Translating it yields CASSKEVAGGQPQHF.

This rearrangement joins TRBV5-1 to TRBJ1-4; tentatively, D is TRBD1 (5 bases). The CDR3 extends over 13 amino acids. Deletions cut 0 bases from V and 7 bases from J, with 7 bases between. Germline V gene data show CDR1 as SGHRS and CDR2 as YFSETQ. This chain's CDR3 is CASSLGQGEKLFF. The CDR3 DNA is TGCGCCAGCAGCTTGGGGCAGGGTGAAAAACTGTTTTTT.

The genes are TRBV14 and TRBJ1-3; D perhaps matches TRBD1 (5 bases). The germline CDR1 and CDR2 sequences are SGHDN and FVKESK. Trimming stripped 0 bases from V and 8 bases from J, with 20 bases between. This CDR3 spans 17 amino acids. The CDR3 region is CASSQEGLTGPRDTIYF. CDR3 coding DNA: TGTGCCAGCAGCCAAGAAGGCCTTACGGGGCCCCGGGACACCATATATTTT.

The chain joins TRBV9 to TRBJ1-6; D is undetermined. This CDR3 region has 12 residues. CDR1 is SGDLS and CDR2 is YYNGEE in the germline V gene. V lost 1 base to trimming and J lost 7 bases, with 3 bases between them. The CDR3 protein is CASSVQNSPLHF. Written as DNA, the CDR3 is TGTGCCAGCAGCGTACAGAATTCACCCCTCCACTTT.

This sequence joins TRBV9 and TRBJ2-7, with D hard to call. CDR3 length: 14 amino acids. Trimming stripped 7 bases from V and 6 bases from J, with 20 bases between. The germline CDR1 and CDR2 sequences are SGDLS and YYNGEE. The CDR3 spells CASSKSPSVGEQYF. CDR3 nucleotide sequence: TGTGCCAGCTCCAAGTCACCCAGTGTCGGCGAGCAGTACTTC.

The genes are TRBV7-8 and TRBJ1-3; unclear D gene. Deletions cut 7 bases from V and 2 bases from J, with 6 bases between. Per germline, CDR1 SGHVS and CDR2 FQNEAQ. The CDR3 loop spans 12 amino acids. The CDR3 nucleotides read TGTGCCAGCAAATTGACTGGAAACACCATATATTTT. Protein: CASKLTGNTIYF.